These 16 T cell receptor beta chains were sequenced from one sample in a study of T-cell reconstitution after alpha-beta-depleted transplantation in children. TCRbeta library preparation incorporated unique molecular identifiers. TCRdb used MiXCR to reprocess the PCR reads, holding one entry per CDR3 protein. Here the sample spans hundreds of thousands of distinct CDR3 sequences, around 16% being singletons. The specimen was PBMCs from the stem cell graft donor, collected from the stem cell graft. The receptor set was obtained from a human donor who donated a stem cell graft to a child with acute myeloid leukemia.

The CDR3 nucleotides are TGCGCCAGCAGCCGCTACCTATACCGGGACAGGGGGGAGACCCAGTACTTC. Amino acid sequence: CASSRYLYRDRGETQYF. The chain links TRBV4-3 to TRBJ2-5; 11 nucleotides align to TRBD1. Germline CDR1 LGHNA, CDR2 YSLEER. Trimming at V came to 4 bases and at J to 5 bases, leaving 12 bases not matched to a gene. The CDR3 is 17 amino acids.

V gene TRBV12-3 or TRBV12-4 combines with J gene TRBJ2-2; the D gene is possibly TRBD1 (5 bases). This CDR3 comprises 18 residues. Trimming pared 3 bases from V and 1 base from J, leaving 18 bases between. Written as DNA, the CDR3 is TGTGCCAGCAGTTTTTTGTTTTGGGGCGTCAGGAACACCGGGGAGCTGTTTTTT. Its protein product is CASSFLFWGVRNTGELFF.

V and J are TRBV4-1 and TRBJ2-5, with D uncertain. There are 13 residues in the CDR3. V dropped 8 bases and J dropped 4 bases, with 14 bases sitting between them. Germline assignment: CDR1 MGHRA and CDR2 YSYEKL. In DNA form, the CDR3 reads TGCGCCAGCGGTAAGGCGAAGGGAGAGACCCAGTACTTC. Protein: CASGKAKGETQYF.

In its sample, this clonotype was seen many times. The rearrangement joins TRBV10-3 to TRBJ2-7; no definite D call. V was clipped by 0 bases and J by 2 bases, with 5 bases between them. The CDR3 spans 13 residues. CDR1 ENHRY and CDR2 SYGVKD come from the germline V gene. CDR3 in DNA: TGTGCCATCAGTGAGTCGGAAACCTACGAGCAGTACGTC. This translates into CAISESETYEQYV.

This clonotype came up a few times. The V and J genes are TRBV29-1 and TRBJ1-2; TRBD1 agrees at 7 bases. This CDR3 is built from 15 residues. The germline gives CDR1 SQVTM, CDR2 ANQGSEA. V lost 4 bases and J lost 5; bases outside the gene matches: 13. The CDR3 reads CSVAAGTAQHYGYTF. The DNA for the CDR3 is TGCAGCGTTGCGGCCGGGACAGCACAACATTATGGCTACACCTTC. The variable domain in full, completed from reference TRBV29-1 and TRBJ1-2, reads SAVISQKPSRDICQRGTSLTIQCQVDSQVTMMFWYRQQPGQSLTLIATANQGSEATYESGFVIDKFPISRPNLTFSTLTVSNMSPEDSSIYLCSVAAGTAQHYGYTFGSGTRLTVV.

This clonotype was detected ten times or more. CDR3 loop: CASSPALVRADTQYF. The CDR3 DNA sequence: TGTGCCAGCAGCCCAGCGTTGGTCCGGGCAGATACGCAGTATTTT. The chain carries TRBV9 and TRBJ2-3, with unresolved D. Germline CDR1 reads SGDLS; CDR2 reads YYNGEE. CDR3 length: 15 residues. The V end lost 4 bases, the J end lost 4 bases, and 16 bases lay between the germline ends.

This clonotype was seen once. A read error may account for a junction end that differs from germline. V and J are TRBV25-1 and TRBJ1-6; D not resolved. The germline CDR1 and CDR2 sequences are MGHDK and SYGVNS. The CDR3 is 15 residues long. The CDR3 nucleotides read TGTGCCAGCAGTGAATTCTTCCCTAATAATACACCCCTCCACTTT. This encodes CASSEFFPNNTPLHF.

This clonotype was observed a handful of times. The chain is built from TRBV7-9 and TRBJ2-1; weak D call: TRBD1 (6 bases). Germline CDR1 and CDR2: SEHNR and FQNEAQ (reference sequence). The CDR3 is 14 amino acids. The V and J ends lost 2 bases and 6 bases respectively, with 11 bases between them. The CDR3 DNA follows: TGTGCCAGCAGCTTAAGGGAACAGGGCAATGAGCAGTTCTTC. This encodes CASSLREQGNEQFF.

Here the CDR3 DNA reads TGCAGTGCTAGAGTGGGAACCATCCAGCCCCAGCATTTT. Residues: CSARVGTIQPQHF. The chain has TRBV20-1 and TRBJ1-5; the D is unclear. Germline assignment: CDR1 DFQATT and CDR2 SNEGSKA (reference sequence). The length of the CDR3 is 13 residues. V was pared by 1 base and J by 7 bases, with 11 bases between.

This clonotype was seen ten or more times. This chain links TRBV20-1 with TRBJ2-3; D tentatively fits TRBD1 or TRBD2 (5 bases each). Deletions cut 5 bases from V and 6 bases from J, with 15 bases between. The CDR3 has 13 residues. Germline loops: CDR1 DFQATT, CDR2 SNEGSKA (reference sequence). CDR3 sequence reads: CSAGGPDFDTQYF. CDR3 in DNA: TGCAGTGCTGGGGGTCCTGACTTTGATACGCAGTATTTT.

This clonotype was detected only a few times. V and J are TRBV25-1 and TRBJ2-2, with TRBD2 as a possible D gene (5 bases). Germline V gene data show CDR1 as MGHDK and CDR2 as SYGVNS. Trimming shortened V by 2 bases and J by 3 bases, and 13 bases separated the two germline ends. There are 16 residues in the CDR3. CDR3 loop: CASSESREMDTGELFF. The CDR3 bases are TGTGCCAGCAGTGAAAGCCGGGAAATGGACACCGGGGAGCTGTTTTTT.

In this sample, this clonotype turned up many times. V is TRBV7-8 and J is TRBJ2-1; TRBD1 matches at 9 bases. Trimming took 8 bases from V and 6 from J; bases not matched to a gene: 2. The CDR3 covers 12 residues. Germline loops: CDR1 SGHVS, CDR2 FQNEAQ. CDR3 in DNA: TGTGCCAGCCAGGACAGGGGCAATGAGCAGTTCTTC. Translating gives CASQDRGNEQFF.

This clonotype was detected only a few times. The rearrangement uses TRBV20-1 and TRBJ2-5; perhaps D is TRBD1 or TRBD2 (6 bases each). The CDR3 is 13 amino acids. Germline-derived CDR1 and CDR2 are DFQATT and SNEGSKA (reference sequence). CDR3 region: CSLEGGSQETQYF. CDR3 sequence (DNA): TGCAGCCTGGAGGGGGGATCCCAAGAGACCCAGTACTTC.

This clonotype was counted many times. The V gene is TRBV29-1, the J gene TRBJ2-1; 10 positions match TRBD1. V was pared by 4 bases and J by 6 bases, with 6 bases of the junction left unmatched. The CDR3 consists of 14 residues. Germline-derived CDR1 and CDR2 are SQVTM and ANQGSEA. The CDR3 spells CSVVGTGVGNEQFF. The CDR3 region has the DNA TGCAGCGTTGTGGGGACAGGGGTGGGCAATGAGCAGTTCTTC.

The chain recombines TRBV28 with TRBJ1-2; no clear D. Germline CDR1 and CDR2: MDHEN and SYDVKM. V dropped 6 bases and J dropped 4 bases, with 9 bases sitting between them. CDR3 length: 12 residues. DNA for the CDR3: TGTGCCAGCAGCCCCGATCTCTATGGCTACACCTTC. Residues: CASSPDLYGYTF.

The rearrangement uses TRBV4-1 and TRBJ2-2; D may be TRBD2 (5 bases). With 1 base removed from V and 4 bases from J, the gap between germline ends came to 10 bases. The CDR3 runs 15 residues. Per the germline V gene, CDR1 is MGHRA and CDR2 is YSYEKL. CDR3 residues: CASSQAGVGTGELFF. The DNA for the CDR3 is TGCGCCAGCAGCCAAGCCGGGGTAGGCACCGGGGAGCTGTTTTTT.